This T cell receptor (beta chain) is from a study of shared clonotypes between healthy human individuals. Only in-frame clones appear in the TCRdb table, and some are missing; sequencing was by immunoSEQ multiplex PCR. The data contain around 2.5 million clones, 93% of them singletons. The authors divided CD4+ cells into CD45RA+ naive and CD45RA-negative memory subsets. Study outcomes and limitations: Some clonotypes were shared by all four sorted-subset donors, while others were not shared. The non-shared ones had lower generation probabilities than the shared ones. Roughly 5% of naive CD4 clonotypes were shared across several donors.

V was pared by 4 bases and J by 4 bases, with 3 bases of the junction left unmatched. There are 15 residues in the CDR3. Germline values: CDR1 LNHDA, CDR2 SQIVND (reference sequence). Concerning this clone: The target antigen is unknown.

The specimen sequenced was naive CD4+ T cells from PBMCs. This sample's subset: CD45RA+ positively selected. This sequence joins TRBV19 and TRBJ2-2; 10 nucleotides line up with TRBD1. The sequence came from a man aged 18 to 29 in good health. Some clones in this sample may be carry-over from other donors' samples. CDR3 nucleotide sequence: TGTGCCAGTAGTACCCGGGACAGGGGCACCGGGGAGCTGTTTTTT. Translating it yields CASSTRDRGTGELFF.